The rows below give T cell receptor beta chains drawn from one sample of a study of T cell changes during pregnancy in multiple sclerosis. TCRdb's table, derived via immunoSEQ multiplex PCR, lists solely in-frame clones and lacks some. The repertoire includes approximately 84,000 clones, 94% of them detected once, and approximately 0.92% sits in the top ten. The source material was peripheral blood, sampled in the second trimester of pregnancy. The receptors originated from a female donor in good health, enrolled as a control in a pregnancy study. Each CDR3 is given with its conserved first and last residue. Clone size is shown for a subset of rows, as once, few, many or a class of expanded clone.

V	J	size	CDR3
TRBV2	TRBJ2-1	.	CASSREGSDNEQFF
TRBV7-9	TRBJ2-1	.	CASSLTQDRRDEQFF
TRBV5-1	TRBJ1-2	.	CASSLVAGQADYTF
TRBV7-2	TRBJ2-7	.	CASSLRASGSPSYEQYF
TRBV4-1	TRBJ2-3	.	CASMKGAGVRTDTQYF
TRBV20-1	TRBJ2-5	.	CSSTRGETQYF
TRBV28	TRBJ1-4	.	CASSVSSAKQGGEKLFF
TRBV30	TRBJ1-1	few	CAWSVLSEAFF
TRBV19	TRBJ2-5	.	CASSSTSGRVGETQYF
TRBV27	TRBJ1-2	.	CASSPDRNYGYTF
TRBV2	TRBJ2-7	.	CASTLDRAYYEQYF
TRBV7-8	TRBJ2-7	.	CASSLGAGVGEQYF
TRBV29-1	TRBJ2-3	.	CSSRGGDRAGDTQYF
TRBV2	TRBJ2-1	.	CASSEALQGGGSYNEQFF
TRBV27	TRBJ1-1	.	CASSFTGEFEAFF